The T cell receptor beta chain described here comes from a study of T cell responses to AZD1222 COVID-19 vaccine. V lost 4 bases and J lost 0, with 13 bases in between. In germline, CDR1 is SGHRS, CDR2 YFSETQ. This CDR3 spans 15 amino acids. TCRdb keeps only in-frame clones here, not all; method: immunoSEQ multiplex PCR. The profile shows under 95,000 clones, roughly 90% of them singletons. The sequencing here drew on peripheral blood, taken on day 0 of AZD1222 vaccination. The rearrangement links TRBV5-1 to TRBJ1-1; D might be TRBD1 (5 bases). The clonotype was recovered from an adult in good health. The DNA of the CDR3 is TGCGCCAGCAGCCTGACAGCGTCGGTGAACACTGAAGCTTTCTTT. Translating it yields CASSLTASVNTEAFF.